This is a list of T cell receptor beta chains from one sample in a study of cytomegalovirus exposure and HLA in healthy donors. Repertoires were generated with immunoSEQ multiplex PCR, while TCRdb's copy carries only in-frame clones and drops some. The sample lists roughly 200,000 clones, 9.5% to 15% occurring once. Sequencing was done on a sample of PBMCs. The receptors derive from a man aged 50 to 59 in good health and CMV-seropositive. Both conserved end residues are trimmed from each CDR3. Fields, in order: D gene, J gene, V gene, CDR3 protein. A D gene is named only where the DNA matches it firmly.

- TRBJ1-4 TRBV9 ASSGDSGEKLF
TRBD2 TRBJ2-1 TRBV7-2 ASSFSGGGEQF
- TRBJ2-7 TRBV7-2 ASSLPGSYEQY
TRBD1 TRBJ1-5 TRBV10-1 ASSPSRGDRGHWSQPQH
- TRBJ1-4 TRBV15 ATSGLGGNEKLF
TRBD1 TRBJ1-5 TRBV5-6 ASSRGTVFNQPQH
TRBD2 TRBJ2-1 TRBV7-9 ASSFGSGVGEQF
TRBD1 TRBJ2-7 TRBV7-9 ASSEGQGTY
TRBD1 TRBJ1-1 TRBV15 ATSSNFQGGNTEAF
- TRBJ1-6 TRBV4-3 ASSQDRSSPLH
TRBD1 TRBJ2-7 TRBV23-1 ASSSQDRGSHEQY
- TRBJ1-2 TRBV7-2 ASSLAGASGYT
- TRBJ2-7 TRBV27 ASRGRAHEQY
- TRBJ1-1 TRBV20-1 SALHLIEAF
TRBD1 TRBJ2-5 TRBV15 ATSTQGASRETQY
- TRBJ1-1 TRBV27 ASSSLQGRATEAF
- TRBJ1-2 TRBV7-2 ASSPTDYGYT
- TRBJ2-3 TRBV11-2 ASSFTGITDTQY
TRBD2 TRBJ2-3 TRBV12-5 ASGLGTSSTDTQY
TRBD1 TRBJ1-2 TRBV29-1 SVGQDSGNYGYP
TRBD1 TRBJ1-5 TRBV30 AWSRRGTGGLVNQPQH
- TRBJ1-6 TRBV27 ASWEGGGSPLH
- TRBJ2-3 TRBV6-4 ASSVTAKERNTDTQY
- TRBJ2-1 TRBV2 ASSLEAYNEQF
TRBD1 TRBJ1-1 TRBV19 ASSIQGAKTEAF
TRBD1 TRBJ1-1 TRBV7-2 ASSRDRVSTEAF
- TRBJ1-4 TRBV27 ASSSYPIAGKLF
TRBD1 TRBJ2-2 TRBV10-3 AISGGTVLNTGELF